Here is one T cell receptor beta chain with its context. Its antigen is unknown. This sample is part of a study of lymphopenia after photon versus proton radiotherapy. Whole-study findings and limits: Photon-treated patients lost naive T cells and TCR diversity; proton-treated stayed stable. Better survival with proton therapy was suggested as possible, not demonstrated.

The CDR3 runs 15 residues. In germline, CDR1 is MNHNS, CDR2 SASEGT. V shed 7 bases, J shed 3 bases, and the junction held 11 bases outside the gene matches. TCRdb's copy holds only in-frame clones and misses some; the assay was immunoSEQ multiplex PCR. The table records 55,000 to 70,000 clones, approximately 91% of them present only once. The sequence was collected from a woman in her 70s with pancreatic cancer. Specimen: peripheral blood, collected from a patient treated with photon-based radiotherapy. The genes are TRBV6-1 and TRBJ1-1, with 7 bases lining up with TRBD1. CDR3 DNA: TGTGCCAGCAAAACAGGGGTTCTTTCGGACACTGAAGCTTTCTTT. Protein product: CASKTGVLSDTEAFF.